The clone carrying this T cell receptor (beta chain) has only a few counts. Its antigen remains unidentified. Several immunoSEQ plates held equal portions of the genomic DNA taken from each subset. TCRdb's table, derived via immunoSEQ multiplex PCR, lists solely in-frame clones and lacks some. The sample carries 1.6 million or so clones, around 97% recorded once. With 1 base removed from V and 4 bases from J, the gap between germline ends came to 7 bases. The CDR3 extends over 13 amino acids. Germline assignment: CDR1 MGHRA and CDR2 YSYEKL. The data belong to a study of shared clonotypes between healthy human individuals. Broader study findings: It was observed that roughly 5.1% of naive CD4 clonotypes were shared across a handful of donors.

The material sequenced was naive CD4+ T cells sorted from blood. Sample subset: CD45RA+ positively selected. V gene TRBV4-1 combines with J gene TRBJ1-2; D uncertain. This clonotype was sampled from a man aged 25-45 years in good health. The CDR3 coding sequence is TGCGCCAGCAGCCAAGTTGTGGCCTATGGCTACACCTTC. Amino acid sequence: CASSQVVAYGYTF.